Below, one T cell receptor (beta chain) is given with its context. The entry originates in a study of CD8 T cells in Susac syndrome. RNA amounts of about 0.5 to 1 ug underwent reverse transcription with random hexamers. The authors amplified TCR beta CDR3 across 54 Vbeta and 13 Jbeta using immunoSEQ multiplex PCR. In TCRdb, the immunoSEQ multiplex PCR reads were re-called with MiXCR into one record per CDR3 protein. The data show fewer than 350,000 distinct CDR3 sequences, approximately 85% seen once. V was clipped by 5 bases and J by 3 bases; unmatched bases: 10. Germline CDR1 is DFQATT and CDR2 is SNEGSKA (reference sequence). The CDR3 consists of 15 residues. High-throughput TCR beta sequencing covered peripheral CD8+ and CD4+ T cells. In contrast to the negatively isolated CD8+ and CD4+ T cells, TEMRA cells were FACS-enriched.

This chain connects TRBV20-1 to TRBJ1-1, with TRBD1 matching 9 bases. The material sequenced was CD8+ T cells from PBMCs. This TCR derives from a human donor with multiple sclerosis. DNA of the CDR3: TGCAGTGCTGAGAGGGGGGACAGGGAACACACTGAAGCTTTCTTT. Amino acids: CSAERGDREHTEAFF.